Each of the 12 T cell receptor beta chains below was sequenced from the same sample in a study of T cell clones after liver transplantation. This table comes from immunoSEQ multiplex PCR, and its TCRdb copy is limited to in-frame clones, with some not included. In the table there are 55,000 to 70,000 clones, 80% to 95% of which are singletons. The starting material was CD4+ T cells from blood, obtained less than 28 months after liver transplant. These receptors were taken from a human patient who received a liver transplant. Some T cells may have originated in the graft donor.

The CDR3 here is CSVEYVTGAETQYF. As DNA, the CDR3 is TGCAGCGTTGAATATGTGACGGGTGCGGAGACCCAGTACTTC. The V and J genes are TRBV29-1 and TRBJ2-5, with D unclear. CDR1 SQVTM and CDR2 ANQGSEA come from the germline V gene. Trimming took off 2 bases at V and 5 bases at J, with 15 bases between the two ends. The length of the CDR3 is 14 residues.

The chain joins TRBV14 to TRBJ2-5; maybe TRBD1 (5 bases). Germline assignment: CDR1 SGHDN and CDR2 FVKESK. The V gene lost 0 bases and the J gene lost 5 bases, with 13 bases spanning the gap. The CDR3 has 15 residues. CDR3 region: CASSQDGASGETQYF. DNA for the CDR3: TGTGCCAGCAGCCAAGATGGGGCCTCCGGGGAGACCCAGTACTTC.

The chain is built from TRBV2 and TRBJ1-4, with 8 bases aligning to TRBD1. CDR1 and CDR2 from the germline V gene are SNHLY and FYNNEI. The trim removed 6 bases at V and 3 bases at J, leaving 6 bases unmatched. The CDR3 has 15 amino acids. CDR3 nucleotides: TGTGCCAGCAGGGCCCAGGGGGCGGCTAATGAAAAACTGTTTTTT. This encodes CASRAQGAANEKLFF. Supplemented by reference TRBV2 and TRBJ1-4, the full variable domain reads EPEVTQTPSHQVTQMGQEVILRCVPISNHLYFYWYRQILGQKVEFLVSFYNNEISEKSEIFDDQFSVERPDGSNFTLKIRSTKLEDSAMYFCASRAQGAANEKLFFGSGTQLSVL.

This clone was found a few times. The rearrangement links TRBV7-6 to TRBJ1-1; 7 nucleotides match TRBD1. The CDR3 has 13 residues. CDR1 and CDR2 (germline): SGHVS, FNYEAQ. V lost 4 bases, J lost 5 bases, and 4 bases stayed unmatched. CDR3 nucleotides: TGTGCCAGCAGCTCTGACAGGGATACTGAAGCTTTCTTT. This codes for CASSSDRDTEAFF.

The genes are TRBV29-1 and TRBJ2-5; a weak D match, TRBD1 (6 bases). The germline V and J ends were trimmed by 5 bases and 5 bases, with 15 bases remaining between them. The germline V gene encodes CDR1 SQVTM and CDR2 ANQGSEA. The CDR3 spans 13 residues. CDR3 DNA: TGCAGCGTTCAACGGGACATCGTGGAGACCCAGTACTTC. Amino acids: CSVQRDIVETQYF.

This chain uses TRBV29-1 with TRBJ2-5, with D perhaps TRBD1 or TRBD2 (5 bases each). There are 12 residues in the CDR3. Trimming cost V 3 bases and J 5 bases, with 10 bases left between them. CDR1 is SQVTM and CDR2 is ANQGSEA in the germline V gene. CDR3 loop: CSVDPGSETQYF. In nucleotides, the CDR3 is TGCAGCGTTGATCCAGGGAGTGAGACCCAGTACTTC.

In this sample, this clone turned up once. The chain has TRBV11-2 and TRBJ2-1, with 10 nucleotides matching TRBD2. Germline V CDR1 and CDR2: SGHAT, FQNNGV. CDR3 length equals 13 residues. Trimming took 3 bases from V and 14 from J; bases not matched to a gene: 7. The CDR3 spells CASSLGLALMEFF. The CDR3 DNA follows: TGTGCCAGCAGCTTGGGACTAGCGTTGATGGAGTTCTTC.

V is TRBV7-2 and J is TRBJ2-5; no clear D gene. The ends were cut back, 0 bases at V and 1 base at J, with 6 bases in the middle. Germline V gene data show CDR1 as SGHTA and CDR2 as FQGNSA. The CDR3 extends over 14 amino acids. This CDR3 is CASSLARFQETQYF. CDR3 nucleotides: TGTGCCAGCAGCTTAGCTCGCTTCCAAGAGACCCAGTACTTC. Filled out from reference TRBV7-2 and TRBJ2-5, the complete variable domain reads GAGVSQSPSNKVTEKGKDVELRCDPISGHTALYWYRQSLGQGLEFLIYFQGNSAPDKSGLPSDRFSAERTGGSVSTLTIQRTQQEDSAVYLCASSLARFQETQYFGPGTRLLVL.

This clone was detected only once. The V gene is TRBV11-3, the J gene TRBJ2-5; tentative D call: TRBD1 (6 bases). The V and J ends lost 5 bases and 2 bases respectively, with 9 bases between them. CDR1 is SGHNT and CDR2 is YENEEA in the germline V gene. There are 13 residues in the CDR3. CDR3 nucleotides: TGTGCCAGCAGCACAGGGAATCAAGAGACCCAGTACTTC. Translating it yields CASSTGNQETQYF.

This chain connects TRBV2 to TRBJ1-2; 8 bases fit TRBD1. J gave up 7 bases and V 8 bases, and 12 bases lay outside the gene matches. The CDR3 runs 14 residues. Germline V lookup: CDR1 SNHLY, CDR2 FYNNEI. For the CDR3, the DNA is TGTGCCAGCCAACAAACAGGGGGAGCCTCTGGCTACACCTTC. Its translation is CASQQTGGASGYTF.

The chain combines TRBV6-6 with TRBJ2-1; 10 bases agree with TRBD2. CDR3 length: 15 residues. The V gene's germline CDR1 is MNHNY and CDR2 SVGAGI (reference sequence). Unmatched junction bases numbered 16, after V lost 6 bases and J lost 14 bases. CDR3 in DNA: TGTGCCAGCAGAGGAGAGCGGGAGGGCCCTAGACTTAAGTTCTTC. Amino acid sequence: CASRGEREGPRLKFF.

The gene calls are TRBV2 and TRBJ2-5; the D is unclear. This CDR3 comprises 13 residues. The V end lost 4 bases, the J end lost 1 base, and 7 bases lay between the germline ends. Germline V gene lookup returns CDR1 SNHLY and CDR2 FYNNEI. This chain's CDR3 is CASSGVGQETQYF. CDR3 coding DNA: TGTGCCAGCAGTGGGGTAGGCCAAGAGACCCAGTACTTC.